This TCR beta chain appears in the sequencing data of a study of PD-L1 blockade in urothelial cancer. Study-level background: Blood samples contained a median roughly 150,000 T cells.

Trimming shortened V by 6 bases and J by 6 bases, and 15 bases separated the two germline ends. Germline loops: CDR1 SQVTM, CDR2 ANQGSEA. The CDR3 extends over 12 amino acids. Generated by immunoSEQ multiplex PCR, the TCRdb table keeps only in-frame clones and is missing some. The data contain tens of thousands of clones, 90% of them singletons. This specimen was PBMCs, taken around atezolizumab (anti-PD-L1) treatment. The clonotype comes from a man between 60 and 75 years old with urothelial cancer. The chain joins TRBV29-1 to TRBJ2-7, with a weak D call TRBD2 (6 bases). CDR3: CSVGHGGSEQYF. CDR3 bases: TGCAGCGTCGGACACGGAGGGAGCGAGCAGTACTTC.